The present entry profiles one T cell receptor (beta chain) with its context. Its antigen is unknown. Naive CD8 cells, CD45RO-negative and positively selected for CCR7, excluded terminally differentiated effector memory CD45RA+ cells. The study enrolled healthy HIV-negative adults without recent acute infections or vaccinations as donors. This record belongs to a study of shared clonotypes between healthy human individuals. Study in general: Three plates each covered CD4 naive and memory; CD8 naive two, CD8 memory one.

CDR1 is MGHRA and CDR2 is YSYEKL in the germline V gene. The CDR3 loop spans 15 amino acids. Study-level results: The researchers took only blood, and tissue repertoires probably look different.

An assay was performed, and its level was deep. Measured with immunoSEQ multiplex PCR; TCRdb has only the in-frame clones, and not every one. The repertoire holds some 2 million clones, with approximately 95% as singletons. The gene calls are TRBV4-1 and TRBJ2-5; a possible D gene is TRBD2 (7 bases). The DNA end is a closer match to TRBJ2-7, so the J assignment may be wrong. Material for sequencing was naive CD8+ T cells sorted from blood. The receptor comes from a young man in good health. CDR3 loop: CASSPKAGEGYEQYF. As DNA, the CDR3 is TGCGCCAGCAGCCCGAAGGCAGGGGAGGGCTACGAGCAGTACTTC.